This TCR beta chain was profiled in a study of cytomegalovirus exposure and HLA in healthy donors. PCR employed 60 Vbeta and 13 Jbeta primers. Data came from immunoSEQ multiplex PCR; TCRdb stores just in-frame clones and leaves some out. The top ten clones hold roughly 1.2% of a sample with under 150,000 clones, more than 70% of them seen once. This CDR3 contains 13 residues. With 5 bases clipped from V and 3 bases from J, the junction kept 2 bases outside the gene matches. In germline, CDR1 is SEHNR, CDR2 FQNEAQ (reference sequence). Points from the study as a whole: Across HLA loci, a later analysis found differing TCR association rates, with DRB1 most and HLA-C fewest. Common viral pathogens (according to a later analysis) appeared linked to several of the most significant clusters. Most TCR sequences were seen very rarely across donors, but some public TCRs occurred in many.

Only a few counts were recorded for this clone. Its antigen is unknown. The genes are TRBV7-9 and TRBJ1-2; TRBD1 agrees at 8 bases. The receptor was isolated from a male donor in good health and CMV-seropositive. Sequencing was performed on PBMCs. The CDR3 region has the DNA TGTGCCAGCAGCCCGGGACAGGACTATGGCTACACCTTC. Translating gives CASSPGQDYGYTF.